This T cell receptor beta chain was identified during a study of blood T cells in healthy people across ages. Next came a second PCR, run for roughly 7 to 12 cycles, which used a sample-barcoded 5' primer along with a J-beta primer mix. Each CDR3 protein gets one entry after TCRdb re-called the 5' RACE reads with MiXCR. The sample includes around 2 million distinct CDR3 sequences, roughly two fifths of them seen just once. This clonotype was counted only a few times. CDR3 length: 15 amino acids. CDR1 SQVTM and CDR2 ANQGSEA come from the germline V gene. V was clipped by 6 bases and J by 2 bases, with 18 bases between them.

The clonotype was recovered from a human donor in good health. What was sequenced was blood. The J gene is TRBJ2-3, the V gene TRBV29-1, with D possibly TRBD2 on 6 matching bases. CDR3 region: CSVEKDSGPTDTQYF. The CDR3, as DNA: TGCAGCGTGGAAAAAGATAGCGGCCCCACAGATACGCAGTATTTT.